These T cell receptor beta chains were read from a single sample in a study of blood T cell repertoires in COVID-19. Measured with immunoSEQ multiplex PCR; TCRdb has only the in-frame clones, and not every one. The sample holds fewer than 200,000 clones, around 83% seen once. The specimen sequenced was peripheral blood. The receptors come from a woman in her 70s with COVID-19, enrolled during active disease. Each CDR3 is given with its conserved first and last residue. Fields, in order: clone size, D gene, J gene, V gene, CDR3 length, CDR3 protein, CDR3 DNA. The D gene is left open where the match is weak. The size of a clone is reported for some rows only, either as once, few or many, or as a class for expanded clones.

>.|.|TRBJ2-1|TRBV15|14
CATSRDLVAPQQFF
TGTGCCACCAGCAGAGACTTAGTAGCGCCCCAGCAGTTCTTC
>.|.|TRBJ1-5|TRBV18|11
CASSLTGPQHF
TGTGCCAGCTCCCTTACAGGGCCCCAGCATTTT
>.|TRBD2|TRBJ2-1|TRBV5-1|15
CASSSGLAGFNEQFF
TGCGCCAGCAGCTCAGGACTAGCGGGATTCAATGAGCAGTTCTTC
>.|TRBD1|TRBJ2-1|TRBV4-1|15
CASSHSGQGVFEQFF
TGCGCCAGCAGCCATTCCGGACAGGGGGTTTTTGAGCAGTTCTTC
>.|TRBD1|TRBJ1-1|TRBV2|13
CASSKRQGTEAFF
TGTGCCAGCAGTAAAAGACAGGGGACAGAAGCTTTCTTT
>.|.|TRBJ2-7|TRBV2|15
CASSEGVADYYEQYF
TGTGCCAGCAGTGAAGGGGTAGCGGATTATTACGAGCAGTACTTC
>.|.|TRBJ1-1|TRBV24-1|15
CATSDLPGTNTEAFF
TGTGCCACCAGTGATTTACCGGGAACGAACACTGAAGCTTTCTTT
>.|TRBD1|TRBJ1-1|TRBV27|16
CASSHILDRGLTEAFF
TGTGCCAGCAGCCACATCCTGGACAGGGGGCTTACTGAAGCTTTCTTT
>few|TRBD1|TRBJ2-2|TRBV5-1|16
CASSLAPGGRAGELFF
TGCGCCAGCAGCTTGGCCCCAGGGGGCCGGGCCGGGGAGCTGTTTTTT
>few|.|TRBJ2-7|TRBV7-8|17
CASSLRTRGPGTYEQYF
TGTGCCAGCAGCTTACGGACTCGGGGTCCGGGAACCTACGAGCAGTACTTC
>once|TRBD2|TRBJ2-1|TRBV7-2|17
CASSFQTGLAGVDEQFF
TGTGCCAGCAGCTTTCAAACCGGGCTAGCGGGAGTTGATGAGCAGTTCTTC
>.|.|TRBJ1-3|TRBV3-1/TRBV3-2|15
CASSQGRVGGNTIYF
TGTGCCAGCAGCCAAGGGAGGGTCGGTGGAAACACCATATATTTT
>.|TRBD1|TRBJ2-3|TRBV19|15
CASSIGTGGGDTQYF
TGTGCCAGTAGTATCGGGACAGGGGGCGGTGATACGCAGTATTTT
>.|TRBD1|TRBJ2-1|TRBV27|16
CASSLQGGQGIDEQFF
TGTGCCAGCAGTTTACAGGGCGGACAGGGGATCGATGAGCAGTTCTTC
>few|.|TRBJ1-6|TRBV4-3|16
CASSQSPGGGNSPLHF
TGCGCCAGCAGCCAATCTCCCGGAGGAGGTAATTCACCCCTCCACTTT
>.|TRBD1|TRBJ1-1|TRBV29-1|11
CSVARGQGPEF
TGCAGCGTTGCCAGAGGACAGGGGCCCGAGTTT
>.|TRBD1|TRBJ1-1|TRBV2|13
CASSQQGEAEAFF
TGTGCCAGCAGTCAGCAGGGGGAGGCTGAAGCTTTCTTT
>.|.|TRBJ1-4|TRBV2|11
CASSAGSELFF
TGTGCCAGCAGTGCCGGGTCTGAACTGTTTTTT
>.|.|TRBJ2-3|TRBV9|13
CASSVGVSDTQYF
TGTGCCAGCAGCGTCGGGGTTTCAGATACGCAGTATTTT
>.|.|TRBJ2-2|TRBV29-1|12
CSARSPPGELFF
TGCAGCGCCAGGTCCCCCCCCGGGGAGCTGTTTTTT
>.|.|TRBJ2-7|TRBV7-2|13
CASSLALFIEQYF
TGTGCCAGCAGCTTAGCCCTTTTTATAGAGCAGTACTTC
>.|.|TRBJ2-7|TRBV3-1/TRBV3-2|15
CASSPMTGPLLEQYF
TGTGCCAGCAGCCCTATGACAGGACCCCTATTGGAGCAGTACTTC
>once|.|TRBJ1-1|TRBV28|13
CASIRGWATEAFF
TGTGCCAGCATTAGAGGGTGGGCCACTGAAGCTTTCTTT
>.|TRBD1|TRBJ2-7|TRBV6-5|15
CASMTGLGVPYEQYF
TGTGCCAGCATGACAGGGCTCGGCGTACCCTACGAGCAGTACTTC
>.|.|TRBJ1-4|TRBV27|15
CASSLGGATNEKLFF
TGTGCCAGCAGTTTAGGCGGTGCAACTAATGAAAAACTGTTTTTT
>.|TRBD1|TRBJ2-3|TRBV5-1|16
CASSRSGQIITDTQYF
TGCGCCAGCAGCAGGTCGGGACAGATAATCACAGATACGCAGTATTTT
>few|.|TRBJ2-3|TRBV5-1|13
CASSLGDSDTQYF
TGCGCCAGCAGCTTGGGGGACTCAGATACGCAGTATTTT
>.|TRBD2|TRBJ2-1|TRBV10-1|12
CASSLAGDEQFF
TGCGCCAGCTCACTAGCGGGAGATGAGCAGTTCTTC
>few|TRBD2|TRBJ2-5|TRBV7-9|15
CASSLGGSGWETQYF
TGTGCCAGCAGCTTAGGTGGTAGCGGGTGGGAGACCCAGTACTTC
>.|TRBD2|TRBJ2-5|TRBV24-1|13
CATSLAGGETQYF
TGTGCCACCAGCCTAGCGGGAGGAGAGACCCAGTACTTC
>.|TRBD2|TRBJ2-2|TRBV5-4|16
CASSPGGAGGTGELFF
TGTGCCAGCAGCCCGGGCGGGGCCGGGGGGACCGGGGAGCTGTTTTTT
>.|TRBD1|TRBJ1-2|TRBV24-1|16
CATSDPRTGSNYGYTF
TGTGCCACCAGTGATCCCCGGACAGGGAGTAACTATGGCTACACCTTC
>.|TRBD1|TRBJ2-1|TRBV9|13
CASSARQGNEQFF
TGTGCCAGCAGCGCTCGACAGGGAAATGAGCAGTTCTTC
>.|.|TRBJ1-3|TRBV28|17
CASSLSPGRGAGNTIYF
TGTGCCAGCAGTTTATCCCCGGGCAGGGGCGCTGGAAACACCATATATTTT
>.|.|TRBJ2-5|TRBV2|14
CASREDRYQETQYF
TGTGCCAGCAGAGAAGACAGGTACCAAGAGACCCAGTACTTC
>.|.|TRBJ1-1|TRBV5-1|14
CASTLQGTNTEAFF
TGCGCCAGCACCCTACAGGGTACGAACACTGAAGCTTTCTTT
>.|TRBD2|TRBJ2-1|TRBV24-1|15
CATSDLKRETDEQFF
TGTGCCACCAGTGATTTAAAGCGGGAGACCGATGAGCAGTTCTTC
>.|.|TRBJ2-1|TRBV7-6|14
CASILGRFNNEQFF
TGTGCCAGCATCCTAGGGAGGTTTAACAATGAGCAGTTCTTC
>few|.|TRBJ1-4|TRBV18|16
CASSPMSPLGREKLFF
TGTGCCAGCTCACCAATGTCTCCACTCGGGAGGGAAAAACTGTTTTTT
>few|.|TRBJ1-3|TRBV6-6|13
CASSLNSGNTIYF
TGTGCCAGCAGTTTAAACTCTGGAAACACCATATATTTT
>few|TRBD1|TRBJ2-2|TRBV6-1|15
CASSDPGTGTGELFF
TGTGCCAGCAGTGATCCTGGGACAGGGACCGGGGAGCTGTTTTTT